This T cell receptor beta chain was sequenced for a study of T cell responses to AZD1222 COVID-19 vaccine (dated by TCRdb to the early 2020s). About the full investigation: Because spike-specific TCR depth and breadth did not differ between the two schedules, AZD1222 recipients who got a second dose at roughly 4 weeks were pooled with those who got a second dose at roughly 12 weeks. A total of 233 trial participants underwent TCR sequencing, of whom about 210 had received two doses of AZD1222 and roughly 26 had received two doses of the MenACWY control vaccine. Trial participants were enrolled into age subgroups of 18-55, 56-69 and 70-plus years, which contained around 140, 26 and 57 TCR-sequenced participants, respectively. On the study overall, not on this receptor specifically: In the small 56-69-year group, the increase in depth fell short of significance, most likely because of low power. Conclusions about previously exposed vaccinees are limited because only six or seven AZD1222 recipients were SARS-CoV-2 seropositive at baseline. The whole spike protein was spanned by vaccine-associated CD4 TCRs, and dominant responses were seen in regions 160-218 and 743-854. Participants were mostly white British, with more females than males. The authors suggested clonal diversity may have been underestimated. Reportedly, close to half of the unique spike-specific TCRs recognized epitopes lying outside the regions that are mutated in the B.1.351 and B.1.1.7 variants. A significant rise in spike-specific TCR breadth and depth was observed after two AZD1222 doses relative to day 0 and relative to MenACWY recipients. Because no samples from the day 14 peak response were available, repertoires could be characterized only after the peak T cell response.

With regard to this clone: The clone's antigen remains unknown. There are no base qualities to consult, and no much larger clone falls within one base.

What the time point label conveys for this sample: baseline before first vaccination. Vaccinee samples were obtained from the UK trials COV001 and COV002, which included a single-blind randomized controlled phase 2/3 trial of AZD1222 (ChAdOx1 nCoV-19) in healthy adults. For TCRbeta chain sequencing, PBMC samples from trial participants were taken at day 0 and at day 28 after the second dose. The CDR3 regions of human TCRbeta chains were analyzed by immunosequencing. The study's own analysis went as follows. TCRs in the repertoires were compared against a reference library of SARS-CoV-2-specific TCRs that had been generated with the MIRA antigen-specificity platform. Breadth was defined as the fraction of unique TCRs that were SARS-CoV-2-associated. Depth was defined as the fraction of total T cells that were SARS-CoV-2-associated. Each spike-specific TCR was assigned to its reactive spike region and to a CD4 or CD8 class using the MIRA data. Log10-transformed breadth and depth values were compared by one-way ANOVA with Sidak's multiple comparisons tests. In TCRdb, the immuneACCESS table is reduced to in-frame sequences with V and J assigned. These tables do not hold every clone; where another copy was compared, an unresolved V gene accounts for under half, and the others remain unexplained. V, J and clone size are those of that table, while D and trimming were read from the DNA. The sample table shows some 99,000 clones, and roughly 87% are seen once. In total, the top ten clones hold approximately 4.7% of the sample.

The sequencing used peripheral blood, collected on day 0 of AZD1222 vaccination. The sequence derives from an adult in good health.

The sequenced DNA is TGTGCCAGCAGGGGGCCTCGGGACAGCCACCATTTGGGCACTGAAGCTTTCTTT. Its protein reads: CASRGPRDSHHLGTEAFF. The rearranged segments are TRBV9 and TRBJ1-1; TRBD1 lines up with 7 middle nucleotides. Including cysteine and phenylalanine, the CDR3 has 18 amino acids. Kept here is only the CDR3 DNA, which spans 54 bases and is read in frame from base 1. CDR1 is given as SGDLS and CDR2 as YYNGEE, both from the germline V gene. From V the trimming removes 5 bases and from J it removes 4 bases, while the gene matches leave 20 bases of the junction unaccounted for.